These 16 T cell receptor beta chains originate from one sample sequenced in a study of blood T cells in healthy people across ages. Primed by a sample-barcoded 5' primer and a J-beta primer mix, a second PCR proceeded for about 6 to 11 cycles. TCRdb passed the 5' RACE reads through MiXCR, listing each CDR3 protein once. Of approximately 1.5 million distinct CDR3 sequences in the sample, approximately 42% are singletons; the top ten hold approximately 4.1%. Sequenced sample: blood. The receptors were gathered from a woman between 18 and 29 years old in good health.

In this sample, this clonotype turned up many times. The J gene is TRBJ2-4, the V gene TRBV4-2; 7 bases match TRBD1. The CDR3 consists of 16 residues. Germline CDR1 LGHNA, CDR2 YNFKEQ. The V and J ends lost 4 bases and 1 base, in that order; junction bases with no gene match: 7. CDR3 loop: CASSPRQGEAKNIQYF. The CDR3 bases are TGTGCCAGCAGCCCGCGACAGGGAGAGGCCAAAAACATTCAGTACTTC.

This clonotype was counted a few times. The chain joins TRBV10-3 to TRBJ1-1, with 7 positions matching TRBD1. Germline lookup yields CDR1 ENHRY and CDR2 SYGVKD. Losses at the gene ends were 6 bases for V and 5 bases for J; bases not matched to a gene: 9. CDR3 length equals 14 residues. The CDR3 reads CAISQGGAGTEAFF. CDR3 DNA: TGTGCCATCAGCCAAGGGGGCGCGGGGACTGAAGCTTTCTTT.

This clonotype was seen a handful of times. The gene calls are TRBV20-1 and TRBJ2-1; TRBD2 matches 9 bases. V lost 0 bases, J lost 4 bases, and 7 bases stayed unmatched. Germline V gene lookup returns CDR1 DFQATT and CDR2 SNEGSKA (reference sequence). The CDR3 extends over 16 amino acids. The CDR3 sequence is CSARDPLAGTYNEQFF. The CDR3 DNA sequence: TGCAGTGCTAGAGATCCCCTAGCGGGAACGTACAATGAGCAGTTCTTC.

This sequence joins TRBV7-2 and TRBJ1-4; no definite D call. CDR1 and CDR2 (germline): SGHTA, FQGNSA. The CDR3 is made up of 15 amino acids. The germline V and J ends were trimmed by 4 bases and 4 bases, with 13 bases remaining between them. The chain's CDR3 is CASSSMDRINEKLFF. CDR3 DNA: TGTGCCAGCAGCTCGATGGACCGGATTAATGAAAAACTGTTTTTT.

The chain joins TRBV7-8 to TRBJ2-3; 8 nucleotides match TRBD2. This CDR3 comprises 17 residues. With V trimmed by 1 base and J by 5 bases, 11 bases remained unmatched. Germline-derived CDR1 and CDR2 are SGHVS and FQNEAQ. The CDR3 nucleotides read TGTGCCAGCAGCTTAGTAGGCCGGGGGGGCCTTGAAGATACGCAGTATTTT. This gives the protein CASSLVGRGGLEDTQYF.

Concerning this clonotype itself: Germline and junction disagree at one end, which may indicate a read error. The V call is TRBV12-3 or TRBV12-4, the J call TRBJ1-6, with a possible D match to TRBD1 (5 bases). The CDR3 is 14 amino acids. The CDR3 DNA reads TGTGCCAACAGTTGGGACCTCTCAAATTCACCCCTCCACTTT. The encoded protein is CANSWDLSNSPLHF.

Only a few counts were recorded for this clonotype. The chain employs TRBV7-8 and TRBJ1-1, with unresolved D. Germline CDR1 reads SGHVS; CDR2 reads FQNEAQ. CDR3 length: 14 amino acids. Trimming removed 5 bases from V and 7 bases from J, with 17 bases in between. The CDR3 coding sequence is TGTGCCAGCAGCCAACACCGCACCAGTCTTGAAGCTTTCTTT. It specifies CASSQHRTSLEAFF.

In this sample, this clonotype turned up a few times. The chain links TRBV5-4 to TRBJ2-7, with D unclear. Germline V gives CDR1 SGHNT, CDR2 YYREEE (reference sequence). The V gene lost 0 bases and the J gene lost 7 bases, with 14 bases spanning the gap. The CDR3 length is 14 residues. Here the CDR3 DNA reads TGTGCCAGCAGCTTGGCTTTAGGCCAGGAAGAGCAGTACTTC. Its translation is CASSLALGQEEQYF.

The CDR3 bases are TGTGCCAGCAGTTACTCGAAGCTCGCGGGGGCCCCGGAGTATTTT. It codes for CASSYSKLAGAPEYF. The chain couples TRBV6-5 to TRBJ2-3; the D gene is possibly TRBD2 (7 bases). The CDR3 sequence is 15 residues long. Deletions cut 0 bases from V and 13 bases from J, with 20 bases between. Germline CDR1 MNHEY, CDR2 SVGAGI.

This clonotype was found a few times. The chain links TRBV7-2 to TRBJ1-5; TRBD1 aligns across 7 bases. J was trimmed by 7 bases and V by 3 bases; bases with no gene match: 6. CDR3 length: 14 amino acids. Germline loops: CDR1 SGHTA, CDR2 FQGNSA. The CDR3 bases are TGTGCCAGCAGCTTGACAGGGTCGGAGCAGCCCCAGCATTTT. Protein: CASSLTGSEQPQHF.

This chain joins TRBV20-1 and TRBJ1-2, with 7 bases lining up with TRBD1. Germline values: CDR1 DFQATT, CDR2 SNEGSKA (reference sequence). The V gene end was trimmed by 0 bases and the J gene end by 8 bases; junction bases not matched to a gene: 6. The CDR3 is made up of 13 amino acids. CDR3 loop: CSARDSGGSGYTF. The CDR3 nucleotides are TGCAGTGCTAGAGATTCAGGGGGGAGCGGCTACACCTTC.

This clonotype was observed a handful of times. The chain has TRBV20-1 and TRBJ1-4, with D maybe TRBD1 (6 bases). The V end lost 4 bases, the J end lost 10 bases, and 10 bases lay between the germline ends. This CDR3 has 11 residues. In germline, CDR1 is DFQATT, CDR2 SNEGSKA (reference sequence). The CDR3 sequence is CSAIQGGKLFF. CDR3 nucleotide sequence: TGCAGTGCTATACAGGGCGGAAAACTGTTTTTT.

CDR3 DNA sequence: TGTGCCAGCTCACACGACAGATATAATTCACCCCTCCACTTT. It codes for CASSHDRYNSPLHF. The gene calls are TRBV18 and TRBJ1-6; tentatively, D is TRBD1 (5 bases). This CDR3 is 14 amino acids long. Germline lookup yields CDR1 KGHSH and CDR2 LQKENI. Trimming removed 4 bases from V and 4 bases from J, with 8 bases in between.

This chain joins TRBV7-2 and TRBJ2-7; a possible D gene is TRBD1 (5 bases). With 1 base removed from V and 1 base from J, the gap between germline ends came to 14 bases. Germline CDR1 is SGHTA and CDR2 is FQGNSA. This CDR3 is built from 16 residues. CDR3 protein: CASSLVGLAGSYEQYF. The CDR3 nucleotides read TGTGCCAGCAGCTTAGTGGGGTTGGCAGGGTCCTACGAGCAGTACTTC.

CDR3 sequence (DNA): TGTGCCAGCAGTTTTGGGTCAGGGGGTGTCTACGAGCAGTACTTC. The encoded protein is CASSFGSGGVYEQYF. V is TRBV12-3 or TRBV12-4 and J is TRBJ2-7; TRBD1 matches 7 bases. The CDR3 has 15 amino acids. V gave up 3 bases and J gave up 3 bases; unmatched junction bases: 8.

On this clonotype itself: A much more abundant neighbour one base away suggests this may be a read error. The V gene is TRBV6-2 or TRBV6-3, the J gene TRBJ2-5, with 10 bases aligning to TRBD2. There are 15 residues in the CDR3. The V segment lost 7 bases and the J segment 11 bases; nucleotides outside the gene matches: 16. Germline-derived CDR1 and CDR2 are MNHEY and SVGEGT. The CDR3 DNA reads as TGTGCCAGCAATCACGGACTAGCGGAGACCAATGAGCAGTACTTC. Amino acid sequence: CASNHGLAETNEQYF.